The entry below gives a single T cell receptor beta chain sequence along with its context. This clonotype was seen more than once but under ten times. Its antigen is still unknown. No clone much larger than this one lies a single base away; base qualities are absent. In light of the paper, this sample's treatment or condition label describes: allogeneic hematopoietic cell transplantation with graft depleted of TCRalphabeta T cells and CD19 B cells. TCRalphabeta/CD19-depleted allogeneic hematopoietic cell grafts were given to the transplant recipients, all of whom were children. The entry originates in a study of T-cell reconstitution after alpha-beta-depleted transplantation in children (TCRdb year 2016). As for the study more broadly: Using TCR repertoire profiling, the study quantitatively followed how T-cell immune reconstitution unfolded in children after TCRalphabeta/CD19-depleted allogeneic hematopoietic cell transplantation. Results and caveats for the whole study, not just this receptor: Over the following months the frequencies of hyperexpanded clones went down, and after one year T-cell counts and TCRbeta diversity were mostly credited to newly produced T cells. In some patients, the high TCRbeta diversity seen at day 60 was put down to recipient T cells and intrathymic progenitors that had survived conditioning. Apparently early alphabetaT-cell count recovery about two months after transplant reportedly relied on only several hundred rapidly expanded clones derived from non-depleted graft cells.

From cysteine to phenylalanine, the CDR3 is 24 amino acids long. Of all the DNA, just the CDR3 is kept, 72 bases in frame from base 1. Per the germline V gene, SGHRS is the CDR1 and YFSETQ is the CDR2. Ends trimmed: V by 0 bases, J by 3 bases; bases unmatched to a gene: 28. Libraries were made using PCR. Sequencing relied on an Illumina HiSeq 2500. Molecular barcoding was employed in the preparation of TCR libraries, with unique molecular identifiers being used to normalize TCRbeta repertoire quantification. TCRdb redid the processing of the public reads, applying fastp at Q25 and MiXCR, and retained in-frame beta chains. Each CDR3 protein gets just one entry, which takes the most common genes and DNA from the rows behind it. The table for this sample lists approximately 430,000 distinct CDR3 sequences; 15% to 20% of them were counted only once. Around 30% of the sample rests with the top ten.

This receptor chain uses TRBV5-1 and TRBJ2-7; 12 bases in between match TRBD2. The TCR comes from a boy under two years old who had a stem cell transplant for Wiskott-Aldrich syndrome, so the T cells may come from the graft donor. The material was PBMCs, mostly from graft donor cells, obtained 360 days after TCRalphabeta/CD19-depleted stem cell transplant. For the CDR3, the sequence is CASSLESGLRSRTPSGGDLYEQYF. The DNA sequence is TGCGCCAGCAGCTTGGAATCAGGCCTCCGGAGTCGGACCCCTAGCGGGGGGGACCTCTACGAGCAGTACTTC.